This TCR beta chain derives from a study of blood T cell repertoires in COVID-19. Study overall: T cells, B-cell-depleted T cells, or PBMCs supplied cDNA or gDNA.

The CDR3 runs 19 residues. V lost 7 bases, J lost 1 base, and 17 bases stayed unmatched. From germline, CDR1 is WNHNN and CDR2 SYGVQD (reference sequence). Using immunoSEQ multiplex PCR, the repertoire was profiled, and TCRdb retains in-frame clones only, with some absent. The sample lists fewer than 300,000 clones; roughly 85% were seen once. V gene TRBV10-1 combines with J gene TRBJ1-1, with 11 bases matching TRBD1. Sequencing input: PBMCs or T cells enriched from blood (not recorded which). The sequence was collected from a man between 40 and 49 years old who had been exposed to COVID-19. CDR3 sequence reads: CASNGAIGTGGFRNTEAFF. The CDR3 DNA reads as TGCGCCAGCAACGGAGCCATCGGGACAGGGGGTTTTAGGAACACTGAAGCTTTCTTT.